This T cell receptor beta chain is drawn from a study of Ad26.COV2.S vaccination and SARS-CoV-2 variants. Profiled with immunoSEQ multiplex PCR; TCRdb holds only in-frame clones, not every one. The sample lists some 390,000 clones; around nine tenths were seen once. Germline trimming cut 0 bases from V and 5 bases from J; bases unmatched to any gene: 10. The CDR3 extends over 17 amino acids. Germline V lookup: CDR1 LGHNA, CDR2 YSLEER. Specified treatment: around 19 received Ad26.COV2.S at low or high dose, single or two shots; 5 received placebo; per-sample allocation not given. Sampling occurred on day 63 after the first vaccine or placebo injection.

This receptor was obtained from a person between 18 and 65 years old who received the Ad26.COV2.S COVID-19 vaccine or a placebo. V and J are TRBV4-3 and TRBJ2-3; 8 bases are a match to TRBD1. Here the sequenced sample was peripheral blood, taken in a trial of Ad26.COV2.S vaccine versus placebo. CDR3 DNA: TGCGCCAGCAGCCAAGATTCGGGACAGGCATTTCGAGATACGCAGTATTTT. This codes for CASSQDSGQAFRDTQYF.